These 2 T cell receptor beta chains were all obtained from the same sample, sequenced in a study of tissue T cells after allogeneic stem cell transplantation. Sequencing used immunoSEQ multiplex PCR; TCRdb keeps in-frame clones, though not all of them. The data show around 7,500 clones, with over 45% seen just once and around 8.6% held by the top ten. The time point is: mouse harvest day 7 after allogeneic transplant. Tail vein injection delivered 10^7 T-cell-depleted bone marrow cells and 10^6 splenic CD5+ T cells. Material for sequencing was gut tissue. Every receptor here comes from a female BALB/c mouse given C57BL/6 T cells with graft-versus-host disease after an allogeneic hematopoietic cell transplant.

This clone occurred a few times. All gene names here are mouse names. The read gets to within 1 residue of the CDR3 end, and the germline J gene fills in the rest. The genes are TRBV15 and TRBJ2-7; D call uncertain. The CDR3 consists of 13 residues. V was pared by 3 bases and J by 0 bases, with 6 bases between. CDR1 is SGHND, CDR2 FRSKSL, per germline. The CDR3 protein is CASSFGFSYEQYF. The part of the CDR3 DNA that was read is TGTGCCAGCAGTTTTGGGTTCTCCTATGAACAGTAC. The whole variable domain, remainder taken from reference TRBV15 and TRBJ2-7, is DAGVTQTPRHEVAEKGQTIILKCEPVSGHNDLFWYRQTKIQGLELLSYFRSKSLMEDGGAFKDRFKAEMLNSSFSTLKIQPTEPKDSAVYLCASSFGFSYEQYFGPGTRLTVL.

Worth noting for this clone: Genes and germline are mouse. Here the CDR3 reads CASSPTGGSPLYF. The CDR3 DNA, read in part, is TGTGCCAGCTCTCCTACAGGGGGCTCGCCCCTCTAC. The rearrangement joins TRBV12-1 to TRBJ1-6, with TRBD1 matching 9 bases. The CDR3 end falls 1 residue outside the read, so it is completed with the germline J gene. TRBJ1-6 is given ORF status, its function remaining uncertain. The CDR3 covers 13 residues. Trimming at V came to 2 bases and at J to 10 bases, leaving 2 bases not matched to a gene. In germline, CDR1 is SGHSN, CDR2 HYEKVE.